Listed below are T cell receptor beta chains from one sample, sequenced in a study of T cells in Graves' hyperthyroidism and ophthalmopathy. TCRdb re-analysed the multiplex PCR reads in MiXCR, keeping a single row per CDR3 protein. This table holds more than 500,000 distinct CDR3 sequences, 40% to 55% found once. The sequenced sample was peripheral blood or thyroid tissue (not recorded which). These receptors all come from an adult woman with Graves' disease, either hyperthyroidism or ophthalmopathy (not recorded which). CDR3s include the opening cysteine and the closing phenylalanine or tryptophan. Fields, in order: clone size, J gene, D gene, V gene, CDR3 DNA, CDR3 protein. A D gene is named only where the DNA matches it firmly. Not every row has a clone size; where given, it reads once, few, many or a size class.

>many|TRBJ1-5|NA|TRBV7-2
TGTGCCAGCACCCAAAAGAGGGACGGGGCCAATCAGCCCCAGCATTTT
CASTQKRDGANQPQHF
>few|TRBJ2-6|NA|TRBV7-2
TGTGCCAGCAGCCCCAGGCGGGCCAACGTCCTGACTTTC
CASSPRRANVLTF
>many|TRBJ1-2|NA|TRBV20-1
TGCAGTGCTAGTTTATGGGGAGGAGGCTACACCTTC
CSASLWGGGYTF
>NA|TRBJ2-7|NA|TRBV29-1
TGCAGCGTTGGGGGGATTGGGACGAACGAGCAGTACTTC
CSVGGIGTNEQYF
>many|TRBJ1-6|NA|TRBV20-1
TGCAGTGCTAGAGGGGCGTTCGGGGGGTCACCCCTCCACTTT
CSARGAFGGSPLHF
>NA|TRBJ2-2|TRBD1|TRBV10-3
TGTGCCACCCAGGGGGCCTCCGGGGCGGGAAAAACCGGGGAGCTGTTTTTT
CATQGASGAGKTGELFF
>NA|TRBJ2-1|TRBD2|TRBV15
TGTGCCACCAGCAGAGAGGGGGGGGTATACAATGAGCAGTTCTTC
CATSREGGVYNEQFF
>many|TRBJ2-5|NA|TRBV3-1
TGTGCCAGCAGCCAGAGGGACAACCAAGAGACCCAGTACTTC
CASSQRDNQETQYF
>NA|TRBJ1-2|TRBD1|TRBV11-2
TGTGCCAGCAGCTTAGAAGGCGCCTATGACAGGGGGCCTGGCTACACCTTC
CASSLEGAYDRGPGYTF
>NA|TRBJ2-5|NA|TRBV6-6
TGTGCCAGCAGCGTGTTCCGAGAGACCCAGTACTTC
CASSVFRETQYF
>NA|TRBJ1-2|TRBD1|TRBV5-1
TGCGCCAGCAGCCAGGACAGGCCACAAGAAGGCTACACCTTC
CASSQDRPQEGYTF
>few|TRBJ1-2|NA|TRBV20-1
TGCAGTGCTATCGTAGGGGGGAGGGATGGCTACACCTTC
CSAIVGGRDGYTF
>once|TRBJ1-2|TRBD1|TRBV24-1
TGTGCCACCAGAGCGGACAGGGGGCTTGGCTACACCTTC
CATRADRGLGYTF
>NA|TRBJ1-4|TRBD1|TRBV20-1
TGCAGTGCTAGCAGGGGGAAACTGTTTTTT
CSASRGKLFF
>many|TRBJ1-2|NA|TRBV12-3/TRBV12-4
TGTGCCAGCAGTTTAGTGAGAGACCCCTATGGCTACACCTTC
CASSLVRDPYGYTF
>many|TRBJ2-2|NA|TRBV11-3
TGTGCCAGCAGCTACAGGGTCAACACCGGGGAGCTGTTTTTT
CASSYRVNTGELFF
>NA|TRBJ1-4|NA|TRBV15
TGTGCCACCAGCAGGGGGAGGAGGGGAAGCGTATCTAATGAAAAACTGTTTTTT
CATSRGRRGSVSNEKLFF
>NA|TRBJ1-2|NA|TRBV6-6
TGTGCCAGCAGTCAGGACGAGGTGAACTATGGCTACACCTTC
CASSQDEVNYGYTF
>NA|TRBJ1-6|NA|TRBV7-2
TGTGCCAGCAGCTCAAATGCAGATCGGTCACCCCTCCACTTT
CASSSNADRSPLHF
>few|TRBJ1-5|NA|TRBV10-3
TGTGCCAGCGGAAGAATGAGTCCGGGGGCCCCACAGCATTTT
CASGRMSPGAPQHF
>NA|TRBJ2-7|TRBD2|TRBV7-9
TGTGCCAGCAGCCCACTGGGCCGCGTAGCGGGAGACTACGAGCAGTACTTC
CASSPLGRVAGDYEQYF
>NA|TRBJ1-2|NA|TRBV6-1
TGTGCCAGCAGTGTTGACAGTCACTATGGCTACACCTTC
CASSVDSHYGYTF
>NA|TRBJ1-6|NA|TRBV10-3
TGTGCCATCAGTGAGGCCGGGGGAAGAATTTCACCCCTCCACTTT
CAISEAGGRISPLHF
>NA|TRBJ1-5|NA|TRBV2
TGTGCCAGCGCTGAAGAGGGGAGCAATCAGCCCCAGCATTTT
CASAEEGSNQPQHF
>many|TRBJ2-5|NA|TRBV19
TGTGCCAGTAGATCTACAGAAATTGTAGGAGTGGAGACCCAGTACTTC
CASRSTEIVGVETQYF
>few|TRBJ2-5|TRBD2|TRBV20-1
TGCAGTGCCGGAGCGGGGCCGGGGGAGACCCAGTACTTC
CSAGAGPGETQYF
>NA|TRBJ1-1|NA|TRBV6-1
TGTGCCAGCAGTGCCCCAGGCGTTTCCAAGTTCTTT
CASSAPGVSKFF
>few|TRBJ2-7|TRBD1|TRBV18
TGTGCCAGCTCACCACAACGGGACAGTATCGAGCAGTACTTC
CASSPQRDSIEQYF
>few|TRBJ2-1|NA|TRBV25-1
TGTGCCAGCAGTGTACTCGAATCTTCCTACAATGAGCAGTTCTTC
CASSVLESSYNEQFF
>once|TRBJ2-7|TRBD2|TRBV2
TGTGCCAGCAGCTTAGTGGTACTAGCGGGAGTCGAGCAGTACTTC
CASSLVVLAGVEQYF
>NA|TRBJ1-4|NA|TRBV27
TGTGCCAGCAGTAATGGGGCAGGGATGCGGGAACTGTTTTTT
CASSNGAGMRELFF
>many|TRBJ2-2|NA|TRBV6-5
TGTGCCAGCAGTCTCCCGCAGAGGGGTACCGGGGAGCTGTTTTTT
CASSLPQRGTGELFF
>many|TRBJ2-5|NA|TRBV6-2/TRBV6-3
TGTGCCAGCAGTTACTCCAGGGGAGGGGAGACCCAGTACTTC
CASSYSRGGETQYF
>NA|TRBJ1-1|NA|TRBV19
TGTGCCAGCCCTCCTAGCGGGGGCGGAAACACTGAAGCTTTCTTT
CASPPSGGGNTEAFF
>NA|TRBJ2-6|NA|TRBV29-1
TGCAGCGTTGAGAGCTCTGGGGCCAACGTCCTGACTTTC
CSVESSGANVLTF
>few|TRBJ1-2|NA|TRBV25-1
TGTGCCAGCAGTGATCAGACGAGAAATTCCGGCTACACCTTC
CASSDQTRNSGYTF
>once|TRBJ2-1|TRBD2|TRBV5-1
TGCGCCAGCAGCTTGGAGAGGACTAGCTACAATGAGCAGTTCTTC
CASSLERTSYNEQFF
>NA|TRBJ1-2|NA|TRBV20-1
TGCAGTGCTAGAGATAGGGCAGGGCTTCGCTATGGCTACACCTTC
CSARDRAGLRYGYTF
>many|TRBJ2-7|TRBD2|TRBV2
TGTGCCAGCAGTGTAGCGGGAGTTTTCGAGCAGTACTTC
CASSVAGVFEQYF
>many|TRBJ2-2|NA|TRBV5-1
TGCGCCAGCAGCACAAGCCGGGCGCTCGGGGAGCTGTTTTTT
CASSTSRALGELFF
>many|TRBJ2-5|TRBD2|TRBV20-1
TGCAGTGCCCTGGGCGTAGCGGGAGGGAGGGAGACCCAGTACTTC
CSALGVAGGRETQYF
>NA|TRBJ2-2|TRBD2|TRBV20-1
TGCAGTGCCGCCCAGCTAGCGGGAGCCACCGGGGAGCTGTTTTTT
CSAAQLAGATGELFF
>NA|TRBJ2-1|NA|TRBV14
TGTGCCAGCAGCCAAGAACAAGATGAGCAGTTCTTC
CASSQEQDEQFF
>few|TRBJ2-7|NA|TRBV5-4
TGTGCCAGCAGCTTGGCGGGTTACTCCTACGAGCAGTACTTC
CASSLAGYSYEQYF
>NA|TRBJ2-5|NA|TRBV3-1
TGTGCCAGCAGCCAAGAGGAAGACCGAACGGAGACCCAGTACTTC
CASSQEEDRTETQYF
>NA|TRBJ1-5|TRBD1|TRBV20-1
TGCAGTGCTAGAGTTAGCACAGGGGGGGGCGGGGGTCAGCCCCAGCATTTT
CSARVSTGGGGGQPQHF
>NA|TRBJ1-2|NA|TRBV12-3/TRBV12-4
TGTGCCAGCAGTTTCGGCCGGCGGAACTATGGCTACACCTTC
CASSFGRRNYGYTF
>NA|TRBJ2-5|NA|TRBV2
TGTGCCAGCAGTGTAAGGGGTACAACCCAGTACTTC
CASSVRGTTQYF
>NA|TRBJ2-5|TRBD2|TRBV24-1
TGTGCCACCAGCAGACTAGCGGGAGGGCAAGAGACCCAGTACTTC
CATSRLAGGQETQYF
>NA|TRBJ2-2|NA|TRBV19
TGTGCCAGTAGGCGCCAATCTTGGGACACCGGGGAGCTGTTTTTT
CASRRQSWDTGELFF
>many|TRBJ2-2|TRBD2|TRBV20-1
TGCAGTGCTGGGCCAAGCGGGGCCGGGGAGCTGTTTTTT
CSAGPSGAGELFF
>NA|TRBJ1-6|NA|TRBV7-8
TGTGCCAGCAGCTTTGATAGCGGGAATTCACCCCTCCACTTT
CASSFDSGNSPLHF
>many|TRBJ2-7|NA|TRBV7-9
TGTGCCAGCAGCTCCCAGTCAGGGATCGAGCAGTACTTC
CASSSQSGIEQYF